This TCR beta chain appears in the sequencing data of a study of PD-1 blockade in classical Hodgkin lymphoma. Study background: The nivolumab dose that patients received was 3 mg/kg, given intravenously every 2 weeks. Findings and limits, study-wide: Exclusion was applied to patients who started nivolumab under 1 year after ASCT.

With respect to this clone: Antigen unknown.

The V gene lost 5 bases and the J gene lost 3 bases, with 11 bases spanning the gap. The germline CDR1 and CDR2 sequences are KGHSH and LQKENI. The CDR3 is 14 amino acids. The time point here: cycle 4 day 1 (C4D1), after 6 weeks of nivolumab. All patients experienced relapse after autologous stem cell transplantation, and brentuximab vedotin exposure was variable. Generated by immunoSEQ multiplex PCR, the TCRdb table keeps only in-frame clones and is missing some. This sample has just under 65,000 clones, with about 90% found just once. The clonotype was recovered from a human donor with classical Hodgkin lymphoma. Here the sequenced sample was peripheral blood mononuclear cells (PBMCs), taken before the fourth cycle of nivolumab. The chain recombines TRBV18 with TRBJ1-5, with a possible D match to TRBD1 (5 bases). The DNA of the CDR3 is TGTGCCAGCTCAGTCAGGGCCTACAATCAGCCCCAGCATTTT. Its protein is CASSVRAYNQPQHF.